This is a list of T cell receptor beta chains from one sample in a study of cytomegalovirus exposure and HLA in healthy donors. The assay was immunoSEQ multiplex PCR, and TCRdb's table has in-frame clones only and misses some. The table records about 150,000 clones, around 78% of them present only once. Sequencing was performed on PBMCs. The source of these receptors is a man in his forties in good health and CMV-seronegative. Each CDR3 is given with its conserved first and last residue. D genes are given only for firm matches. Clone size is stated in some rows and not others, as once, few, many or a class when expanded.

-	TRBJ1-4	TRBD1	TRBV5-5	TGTGCCAGCAGCTTGACCCCGAGCTTGCGGGACAGGGGGCAGTCTGAAAAACTGTTTTTT	CASSLTPSLRDRGQSEKLFF
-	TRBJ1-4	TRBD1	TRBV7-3	TGTGCCAGCAGCTCTCCGGGACAGGGGACTGAAAAACTGTTTTTT	CASSSPGQGTEKLFF
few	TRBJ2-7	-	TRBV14	TGTGCCAGCAGCCCTTTCAGGACCTACGAGCAGTACTTC	CASSPFRTYEQYF
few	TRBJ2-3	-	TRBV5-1	TGCGCCAGCAGCTTGGGCGGAGGGAGCACAGATACGCAGTATTTT	CASSLGGGSTDTQYF
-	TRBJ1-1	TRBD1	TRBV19	TGTGCCAGTAAGGAGGGGGCGAGTTTAATGAACACTGAAGCTTTCTTT	CASKEGASLMNTEAFF
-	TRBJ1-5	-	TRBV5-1	TGCGCCAGCAGCTTGGAAGGGAGGAGCAATCAGCCCCAGCATTTT	CASSLEGRSNQPQHF
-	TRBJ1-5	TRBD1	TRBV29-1	TGCAGCGTTCGGACAGGTAGTGATCAGCCCCAGCATTTT	CSVRTGSDQPQHF
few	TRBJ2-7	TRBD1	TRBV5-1	TGCGCCAGCAGCTTGTCAACAGGGGCAGGCTCCTACGAGCAGTACTTC	CASSLSTGAGSYEQYF
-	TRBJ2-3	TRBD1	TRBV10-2	TGCGCCAGCAGTGAGCCGACAGGGAACGCAGATACGCAGTATTTT	CASSEPTGNADTQYF
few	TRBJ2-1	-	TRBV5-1	TGCGCCAGCAGCTTGCCCGGGTCTGCCTACAATGAGCAGTTCTTC	CASSLPGSAYNEQFF
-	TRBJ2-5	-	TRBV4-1	TGCGCCAGCAGCCAAGACCCTGGAGGGGTGAAGAAAGAGACCCAGTACTTC	CASSQDPGGVKKETQYF
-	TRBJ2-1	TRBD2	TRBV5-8	TGTGCCAGCAGCCGAGGACTAGCGGGCCGTGGGTTCTTC	CASSRGLAGRGFF
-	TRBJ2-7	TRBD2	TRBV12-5	TGTGCTAGTGGTCCGCCAGGGACTAGCGGGTTCTACGAGCAGTACTTC	CASGPPGTSGFYEQYF
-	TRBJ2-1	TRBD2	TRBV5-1	TGCGCCAGCAGCATGGGGGCTCAAGTAGCGGGATACAATGAGCAGTTCTTC	CASSMGAQVAGYNEQFF
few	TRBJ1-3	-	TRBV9	TGTGCCAGCAGTGGGACATTTGGAAACACCATATATTTT	CASSGTFGNTIYF
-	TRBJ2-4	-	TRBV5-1	TGCGCCAGCAGCTTTGGGCAGGGTGAGGACATTCAGTACTTC	CASSFGQGEDIQYF
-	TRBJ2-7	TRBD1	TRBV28	TGTGCCAGCAGTTTAAGTGGACAGGGCTACGAGCAGTACTTC	CASSLSGQGYEQYF
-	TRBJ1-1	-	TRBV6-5	TGTGCCAGCAGTTCGAAGATGGGGCGGAACACTGAAGCTTTCTTT	CASSSKMGRNTEAFF
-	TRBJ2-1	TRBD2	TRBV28	TGTGCCAGCAGCTTTAATTGGTTAAGCGGGAGAGCCTACAATGAGCAGTTCTTC	CASSFNWLSGRAYNEQFF
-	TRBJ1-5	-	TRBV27	TGTGCCAGCAGTCCCCAGGGGTACAATCAGCCCCAGCATTTT	CASSPQGYNQPQHF
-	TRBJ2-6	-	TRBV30	TGTGCCTGGAGTACCCGACAGGGACTCTCTGGGGCCAACGGCCTGACTTTC	CAWSTRQGLSGANGLTF
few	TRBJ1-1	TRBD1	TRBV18	TGTGCCAGCTCACCAGGAGGACAGGGAAACACTGAAGCTTTCTTT	CASSPGGQGNTEAFF
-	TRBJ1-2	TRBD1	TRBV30	TGTGCCTGGACCACCGGGACAGGGGAAGGCTACACCTTC	CAWTTGTGEGYTF
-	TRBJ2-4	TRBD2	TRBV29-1	TGCAGCGCCTCTCGCGGACTAGCGGGAGAGAGGGCCAAAAACAGTCAGTACTTC	CSASRGLAGERAKNSQYF
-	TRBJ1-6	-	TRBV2	-	CASILEQGYNSPLHF
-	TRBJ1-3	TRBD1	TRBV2	TGTGCCAGCAGTGGGGACAGGGCTGGAAACACCATATATTTT	CASSGDRAGNTIYF
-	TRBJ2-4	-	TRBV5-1	TGCGCCAGCAGCCAGACCTATGAGGGGGACAAAAACATTCAGTACTTC	CASSQTYEGDKNIQYF
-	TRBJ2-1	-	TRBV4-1	TGCGCCAGCAGCCAAGATGGGACAAGATACAATGAGCAGTTCTTC	CASSQDGTRYNEQFF
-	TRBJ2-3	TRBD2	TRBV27	TGTGCCAGCAGTTTATATAGCGGGAGTATGACAGATACGCAGTATTTT	CASSLYSGSMTDTQYF
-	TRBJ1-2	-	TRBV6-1	TGTGCCAGCAGTCCTTCGAGGGTTCCTGGCTACACCTTC	CASSPSRVPGYTF
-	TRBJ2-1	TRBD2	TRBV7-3	TGTGCCAGCAGCTATACTAGCGGGAGCTACAATGAGCAGTTCTTC	CASSYTSGSYNEQFF
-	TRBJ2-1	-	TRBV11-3	TGTGCCAGCAGCTTAGATCAACGGAGTCACTTGTTCTTC	CASSLDQRSHLFF
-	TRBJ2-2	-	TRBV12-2	TGTGCAAGCGTTCCGGGAGATGGCACCGGGGAGCTGTTTTTT	CASVPGDGTGELFF
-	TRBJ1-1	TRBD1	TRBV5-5	TGTGCCAGCAGCCAAACGGGACAGGCGGAAGCTTTCTTT	CASSQTGQAEAFF
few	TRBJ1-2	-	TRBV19	TGTGCCAGTAGTATATCCCGGCCGGGGTATGGCTACACCTTC	CASSISRPGYGYTF
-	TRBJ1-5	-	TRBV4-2	TGTGCCAGCAGCCTTGGTTCCCAGGGCAATCAGCCCCAGCATTTT	CASSLGSQGNQPQHF
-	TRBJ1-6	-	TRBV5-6	TGTGCCAGCAGCTTGAACAGGGTAAACTCACCCCTCCACTTT	CASSLNRVNSPLHF
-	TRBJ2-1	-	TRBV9	TGTGCCAGCAGCGTAGTTTCGGGACTGCACAATGAGCAGTTCTTC	CASSVVSGLHNEQFF
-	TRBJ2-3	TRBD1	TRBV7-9	TGTTCCAGCAGCCGGACAGGGGTTGGAGATACGCAGTATTTT	CSSSRTGVGDTQYF
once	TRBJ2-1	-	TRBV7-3	TGTGCCAGCAGTTCCGGGAACAATGAGCAGTTCTTC	CASSSGNNEQFF
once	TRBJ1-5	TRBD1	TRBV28	TGTGCCGCCCAGACAGGGGGCTTCTCCTATCAGCCCCAGCATTTT	CAAQTGGFSYQPQHF